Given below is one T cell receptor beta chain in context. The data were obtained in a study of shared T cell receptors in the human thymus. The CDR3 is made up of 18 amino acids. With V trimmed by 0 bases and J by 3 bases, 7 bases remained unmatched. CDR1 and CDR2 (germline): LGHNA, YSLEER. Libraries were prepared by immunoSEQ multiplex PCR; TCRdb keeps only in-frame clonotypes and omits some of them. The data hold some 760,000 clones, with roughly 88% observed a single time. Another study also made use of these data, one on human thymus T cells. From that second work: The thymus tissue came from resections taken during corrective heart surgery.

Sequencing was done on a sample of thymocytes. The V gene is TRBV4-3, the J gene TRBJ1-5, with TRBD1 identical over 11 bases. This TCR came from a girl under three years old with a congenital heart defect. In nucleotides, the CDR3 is TGCGCCAGCAGCCAAGATAGGGACAGGGGGTCAATCAATCAGCCCCAGCATTTT. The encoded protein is CASSQDRDRGSINQPQHF.